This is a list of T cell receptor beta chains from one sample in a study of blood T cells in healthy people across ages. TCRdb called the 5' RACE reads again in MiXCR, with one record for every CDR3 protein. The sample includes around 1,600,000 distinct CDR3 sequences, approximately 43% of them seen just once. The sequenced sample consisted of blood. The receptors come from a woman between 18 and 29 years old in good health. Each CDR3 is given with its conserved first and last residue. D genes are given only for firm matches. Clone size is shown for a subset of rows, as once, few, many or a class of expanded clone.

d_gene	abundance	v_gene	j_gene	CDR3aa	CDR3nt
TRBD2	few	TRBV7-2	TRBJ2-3	CASSAQRGSTDTQYF	TGTGCCAGCAGCGCCCAGCGGGGGAGCACAGATACGCAGTATTTT
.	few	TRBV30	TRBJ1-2	CAWSHSGIYGYTF	TGTGCCTGGAGCCACTCTGGCATCTATGGCTACACCTTC
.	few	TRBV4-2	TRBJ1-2	CASSQDYRALNYGYTF	TGTGCCAGCAGCCAAGATTACAGGGCCCTTAACTATGGCTACACCTTC
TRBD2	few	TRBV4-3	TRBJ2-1	CASSQDSSGGRNNEQFF	TGCGCCAGCAGCCAAGACTCTAGCGGGGGGCGGAACAATGAGCAGTTCTTC
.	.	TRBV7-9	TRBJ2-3	CASSAGGGHFTDTQYF	TGTGCCAGCAGCGCAGGGGGGGGACACTTCACAGATACGCAGTATTTT
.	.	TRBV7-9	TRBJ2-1	CASSLGLVAAAYNEQFF	TGTGCCAGCAGCCTAGGGCTCGTGGCGGCAGCCTACAATGAGCAGTTCTTC
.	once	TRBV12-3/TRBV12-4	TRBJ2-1	CASRRRSEQFF	TGTGCCAGCAGGAGGAGGAGTGAGCAGTTCTTC
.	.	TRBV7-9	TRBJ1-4	CASSLVEGSPNEKLFF	TGTGCCAGCAGCTTAGTGGAGGGGTCCCCTAATGAAAAACTGTTTTTT
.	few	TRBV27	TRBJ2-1	CASSLSGSHEQFF	TGTGCCAGCAGTTTATCGGGGTCCCATGAGCAGTTCTTC
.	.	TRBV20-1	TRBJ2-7	CSARNGGSSSYNEQYF	TGCAGTGCTAGAAACGGTGGCAGTAGCTCCTACAATGAGCAGTACTTC
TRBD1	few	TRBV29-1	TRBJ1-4	CSVAPGQGAANEKLFF	TGCAGCGTCGCTCCGGGACAGGGGGCTGCTAATGAAAAACTGTTTTTT
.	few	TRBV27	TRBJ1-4	CASSAQGMYEKLFF	TGTGCCAGCAGTGCGCAGGGGATGTATGAAAAACTGTTTTTT
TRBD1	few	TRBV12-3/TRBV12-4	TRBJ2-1	CASSWTGGTEQFF	TGTGCCAGCAGTTGGACAGGGGGCACTGAGCAGTTCTTC
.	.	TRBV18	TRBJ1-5	CASAPNRNQPQHF	TGTGCCAGCGCACCAAACAGGAATCAGCCCCAGCATTTT
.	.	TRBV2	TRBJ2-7	CASSERVAGGRGNEQYF	TGTGCCAGCAGTGAACGAGTCGCGGGAGGCAGGGGGAACGAGCAGTACTTC
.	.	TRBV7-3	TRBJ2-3	CASSLTGGHATQYF	TGTGCCAGCAGCCTTACTGGCGGACACGCTACGCAGTATTTT
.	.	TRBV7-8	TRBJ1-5	CASSFRTELSNQPQHF	TGTGCCAGCAGCTTCCGGACAGAACTTAGCAATCAGCCCCAGCATTTT
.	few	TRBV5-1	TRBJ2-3	CASRRSGSTDTQYF	TGCGCCAGCAGACGTAGCGGAAGCACAGATACGCAGTATTTT
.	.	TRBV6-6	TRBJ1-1	CASFTWGAMNTEAFF	TGTGCCAGCTTTACTTGGGGGGCCATGAACACTGAAGCTTTCTTT
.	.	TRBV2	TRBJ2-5	CASSALSRGLETQYF	TGTGCCAGCAGTGCCCTCTCGAGAGGGCTCGAGACCCAGTACTTC
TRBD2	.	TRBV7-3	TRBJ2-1	CASGLRLAGLYNEQFF	TGTGCCAGCGGCTTACGACTAGCGGGGTTATACAATGAGCAGTTCTTC
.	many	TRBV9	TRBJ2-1	CASSVDVNEQFF	TGTGCCAGCAGCGTAGACGTCAATGAGCAGTTCTTC
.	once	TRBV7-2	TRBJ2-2	CASSLNPGPNTGELFF	TGTGCCAGCAGCTTAAATCCGGGTCCGAACACCGGGGAGCTGTTTTTT
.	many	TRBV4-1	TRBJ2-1	CASSQDPVYNEQFF	TGCGCCAGCAGCCAAGATCCGGTGTACAATGAGCAGTTCTTC
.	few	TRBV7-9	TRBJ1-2	CASSRTRQENYGYTF	TGTGCCAGCAGCCGGACTAGACAGGAGAACTATGGCTACACCTTC
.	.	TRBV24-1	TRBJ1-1	CATSDSGGYTEAFF	TGTGCCACCAGTGATTCCGGGGGGTACACTGAAGCTTTCTTT
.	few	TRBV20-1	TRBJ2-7	CSAIGESSYNEQYF	TGCAGTGCCATCGGGGAGAGCTCCTACAATGAGCAGTACTTC
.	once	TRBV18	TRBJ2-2	CASSATLNTGELFF	TGTGCCAGCTCGGCGACATTGAACACCGGGGAGCTGTTTTTT
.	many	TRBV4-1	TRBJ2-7	CASSQLWGYEQYF	TGCGCCAGCAGCCAGCTTTGGGGCTACGAGCAGTACTTC
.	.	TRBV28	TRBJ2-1	CASSLFLSNEQFF	TGTGCCAGCAGTTTATTCCTCTCCAATGAGCAGTTCTTC
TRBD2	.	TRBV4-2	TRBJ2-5	CASSHLGLAGVETQYF	TGTGCCAGCAGCCATTTGGGACTAGCGGGAGTTGAGACCCAGTACTTC
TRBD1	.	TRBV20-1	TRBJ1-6	CSARDRASISNSPLHF	TGCAGTGCTAGGGACAGGGCTTCTATCAGTAATTCACCCCTCCACTTT
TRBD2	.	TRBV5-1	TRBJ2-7	CASSLTSGRGQYEQYF	TGCGCCAGCAGCTTGACTAGCGGGAGGGGACAGTACGAGCAGTACTTC
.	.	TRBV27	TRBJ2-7	CASSFSTATYEQYF	TGTGCCAGCAGTTTTAGCACAGCAACCTACGAGCAGTACTTC
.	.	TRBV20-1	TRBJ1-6	CSARDRGANSPLHF	TGCAGTGCTAGAGACAGGGGAGCAAATTCACCCCTCCACTTT
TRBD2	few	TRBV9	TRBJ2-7	CASAEGAGTYEQYF	TGTGCCAGCGCAGAGGGAGCGGGAACCTACGAGCAGTACTTC